The 7 T cell receptor beta chains listed next were all sequenced from one sample in a study of shared clonotypes between healthy human individuals. The protocol was immunoSEQ multiplex PCR, while the TCRdb copy is restricted to in-frame clones and leaves out a portion. The data contain about 380,000 clones, around 96% of them singletons. Sequences were obtained from memory CD8+ T cells sorted from blood. Subset reported: CD45RO+ cells pooled with CCR7-negative TemRA cells. The origin of the receptors is a man aged 25-40 years in good health.

The genes are TRBV9 and TRBJ1-3; D unresolved. Germline CDR1 and CDR2: SGDLS and YYNGEE. This CDR3 is built from 16 residues. The V end was cut by 0 bases, the J end by 4 bases, with 14 bases between. CDR3 amino acids: CASSVAGWEDGNTIYF. The CDR3 nucleotides are TGTGCCAGCAGCGTAGCGGGTTGGGAAGACGGAAACACCATATATTTT.

This chain connects TRBV27 to TRBJ2-2; 8 nucleotides match TRBD2. V lost 5 bases, J lost 4 bases, and 6 bases stayed unmatched. This CDR3 is built from 15 residues. Germline CDR1 and CDR2: MNHEY and SMNVEV (reference sequence). The CDR3 DNA sequence: TGTGCCAGCAGTCCCAGCGGGAGAGGCACCGGGGAGCTGTTTTTT. Its translation: CASSPSGRGTGELFF.

This clone was picked up a small number of times. This sequence joins TRBV10-1 and TRBJ2-2; no firm D call. The germline V gene has CDR1 WNHNN and CDR2 SYGVQD (reference sequence). Deletions cut 4 bases from V and 2 bases from J, with 5 bases between. The CDR3 is 13 residues long. CDR3 nucleotides: TGCGCCAGCAGTGGACCCAACACCGGGGAGCTGTTTTTT. This sequence encodes CASSGPNTGELFF.

This chain's CDR3 is CASSLGTSTDTQYF. Here the CDR3 DNA reads TGTGCCAGCAGCTTAGGGACTAGCACAGATACGCAGTATTTT. The J gene is TRBJ2-3, the V gene TRBV7-9, with D possibly TRBD2 on 5 matching bases. Germline V gives CDR1 SEHNR, CDR2 FQNEAQ (reference sequence). There are 14 residues in the CDR3. V was shortened by 1 base and J by 0 bases, with 5 bases between the two germline ends.

The CDR3 DNA follows: TGCGCCAGCTCTATTACTACTAGCGGGATCAACGAGCAGTACTTC. It specifies CASSITTSGINEQYF. J is TRBJ2-7 and V is TRBV10-2, with 10 bases lining up with TRBD2. This CDR3 has 15 residues. Germline CDR1 WSHSY, CDR2 SAAADI. V shed 8 bases and J 5 bases; nucleotides not matched to a gene: 12.

V is TRBV4-1 and J is TRBJ2-5; a weak D match, TRBD2 (5 bases). Germline lookup yields CDR1 MGHRA and CDR2 YSYEKL. Trimming pared 1 base from V and 11 bases from J, leaving 23 bases between. The CDR3 spans 16 residues. The CDR3 DNA follows: TGCGCCAGCAGCCAAGTTCCCGGGGTCCCACTGGGAGAGCAGTACTTC. Translating it yields CASSQVPGVPLGEQYF.

This chain uses TRBV10-3 with TRBJ2-5; no reliable D call. Judging by the DNA end, TRBJ2-7 fits better; the J call may be wrong. The germline gives CDR1 ENHRY, CDR2 SYGVKD. This CDR3 contains 12 residues. CDR3 residues: CAIRDLSYEQYF. DNA for the CDR3: TGTGCCATCAGGGATCTATCCTACGAGCAGTACTTC.